Below, 5 T cell receptor beta chains from the same sample are listed, as sequenced in a study of cytomegalovirus exposure and HLA in healthy donors. The primer mix had 60 Vbeta and 13 Jbeta primers. The data were produced by immunoSEQ multiplex PCR, yet TCRdb's version contains in-frame clones alone and is incomplete. The table lists some 150,000 clones, 64% of them singletons. The sample consisted of PBMCs. These receptors all come from a woman aged 25 to 39 in good health and CMV-seropositive.

This clone has a handful of counts. Within the sample, other DNA sequences also encode this same CDR3. The chain carries TRBV28 and TRBJ2-1, with 9 bases aligning to TRBD2. Trimming at V came to 1 base and at J to 8 bases, leaving 18 bases not matched to a gene. Germline loops: CDR1 MDHEN, CDR2 SYDVKM. The CDR3 covers 19 residues. The CDR3 is CASSLYGGLAGGIGDEQFF. In DNA, the CDR3 is TGTGCCAGCAGTTTATATGGGGGGCTGGCGGGGGGGATTGGGGATGAGCAGTTCTTC.

The chain uses TRBV19 and TRBJ2-7; 10 bases line up with TRBD1. V shed 1 base and J 4 bases; nucleotides not matched to a gene: 7. Germline values: CDR1 LNHDA, CDR2 SQIVND (reference sequence). This CDR3 is 16 amino acids long. Written as DNA, the CDR3 is TGTGCCAGTAGTATAGTATTGGGACAGGGGATATACGAGCAGTACTTC. Translating it yields CASSIVLGQGIYEQYF.

The chain combines TRBV7-9 with TRBJ1-2, with D unresolved. This CDR3 has 15 amino acids. Germline V gene sequence: CDR1 SEHNR, CDR2 FQNEAQ (reference sequence). V was pared by 4 bases and J by 0 bases, with 12 bases between. The CDR3 DNA sequence: TGTGCCAGCAGCTGGTACAGACCTCCTAACTATGGCTACACCTTC. Residues: CASSWYRPPNYGYTF.

The rearrangement uses TRBV11-3 and TRBJ2-1, with D possibly matching TRBD2 (5 bases). In germline, CDR1 is SGHNT, CDR2 YENEEA. The CDR3 has 15 amino acids. V was clipped by 2 bases and J by 5 bases, with 13 bases between them. DNA for the CDR3: TGTGCCAGCAGCTTAAACCTAGCAACAGACAATGAGCAGTTCTTC. Its translation is CASSLNLATDNEQFF.

In its sample, this clone was seen a few times. The chain couples TRBV5-1 to TRBJ2-1; 8 positions match TRBD1. CDR3 length: 14 residues. Germline V gene data show CDR1 as SGHRS and CDR2 as YFSETQ. V shed 2 bases and J 9 bases; nucleotides not matched to a gene: 7. DNA for the CDR3: TGCGCCAGCAGCTTTGGACAGGGCGATGGTGAGCAGTTCTTC. Its protein product is CASSFGQGDGEQFF.